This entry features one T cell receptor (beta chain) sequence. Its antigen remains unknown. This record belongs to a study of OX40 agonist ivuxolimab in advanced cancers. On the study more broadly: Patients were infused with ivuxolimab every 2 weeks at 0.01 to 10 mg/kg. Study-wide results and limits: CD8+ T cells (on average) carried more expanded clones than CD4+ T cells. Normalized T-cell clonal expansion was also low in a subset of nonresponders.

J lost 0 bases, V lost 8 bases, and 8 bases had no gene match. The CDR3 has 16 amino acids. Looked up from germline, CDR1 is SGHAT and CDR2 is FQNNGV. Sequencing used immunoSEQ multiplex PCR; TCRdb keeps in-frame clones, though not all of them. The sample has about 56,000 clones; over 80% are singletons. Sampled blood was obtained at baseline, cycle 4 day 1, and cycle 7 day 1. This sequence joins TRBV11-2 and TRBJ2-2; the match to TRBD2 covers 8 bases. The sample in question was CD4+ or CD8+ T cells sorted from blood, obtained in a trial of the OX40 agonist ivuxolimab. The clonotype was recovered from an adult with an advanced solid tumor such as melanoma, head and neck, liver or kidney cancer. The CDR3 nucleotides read TGTGCCAGCTTGCTAGCGGGTCCTGCGAACACCGGGGAGCTGTTTTTT. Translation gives CASLLAGPANTGELFF.